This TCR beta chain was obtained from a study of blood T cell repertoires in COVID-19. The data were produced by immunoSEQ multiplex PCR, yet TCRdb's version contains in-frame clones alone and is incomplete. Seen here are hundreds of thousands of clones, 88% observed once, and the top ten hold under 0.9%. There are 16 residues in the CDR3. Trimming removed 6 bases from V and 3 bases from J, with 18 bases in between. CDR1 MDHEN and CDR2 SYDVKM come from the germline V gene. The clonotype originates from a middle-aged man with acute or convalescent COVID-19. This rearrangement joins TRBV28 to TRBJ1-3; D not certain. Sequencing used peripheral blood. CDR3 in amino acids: CASSLTLVGGGNTIYF. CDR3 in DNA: TGTGCCAGCAGCCTAACCTTAGTAGGAGGTGGAAACACCATATATTTT.